What follows are 7 T cell receptor beta chains derived from one specimen sequenced in a study of shared clonotypes between healthy human individuals (dated by TCRdb to 2020 to 2021). For the CD8 naive samples, CD45RO-negative cells were positively selected for CCR7, yielding a CD45RA+CCR7+ population from which TemRA cells were excluded. The library was obtained by the immunoSEQ multiplex PCR assay. TCRdb took this table from immuneACCESS and kept in-frame rearrangements with V and J called. Such tables lack part of the clones; where checked against another copy, unresolved V genes explain under half of the gap, and the rest is unexplained. The table for this sample lists some 1,900,000 clones; about 95% of them were counted only once. The ten largest account for less than 1.5% of the sample. Sequences were obtained from naive CD8+ T cells sorted from blood. In light of the paper, this sample's cell subset or site label describes: CD45RA+CCR7+. Source of these receptors: a man aged 18 to 30 in good health.

Comments on this clone: The sample contains more than one DNA sequence encoding this CDR3. This chain links TRBV6-1 with TRBJ1-5; D possibly corresponds to TRBD1 (5 bases). The V end lost 1 base, the J end lost 0 bases, and 7 bases lay between the germline ends. From germline, CDR1 is MNHNS and CDR2 SASEGT. CDR3 size: 15 residues. CDR3: CASSEGTLSNQPQHF. CDR3 nucleotide sequence: TGTGCCAGCAGTGAAGGGACACTTAGCAATCAGCCCCAGCATTTT.

J is TRBJ2-7 and V is TRBV18; 7 nucleotides match TRBD1. The CDR3 consists of 17 residues. With V trimmed by 1 base and J by 1 base, 10 bases remained unmatched. Per germline, CDR1 KGHSH and CDR2 LQKENI. CDR3 DNA sequence: TGTGCCAGCTCACCACAGGGGGCGAACGGGGATTCCTACGAGCAGTACTTC. It is translated as CASSPQGANGDSYEQYF. The variable domain in full, completed from reference TRBV18 and TRBJ2-7, reads NAGVMQNPRHLVRRRGQEARLRCSPMKGHSHVYWYRQLPEEGLKFMVYLQKENIIDESGMPKERFSAEFPKEGPSILRIQQVVRGDSAAYFCASSPQGANGDSYEQYFGPGTRLTVT.

The chain uses TRBV7-9 and TRBJ1-1; D remains ambiguous. Per germline, CDR1 SEHNR and CDR2 FQNEAQ (reference sequence). The CDR3 spans 16 residues. V was shortened by 2 bases and J by 1 base, with 14 bases between the two germline ends. CDR3 sequence reads: CASSLTYEGANTEAFF. DNA for the CDR3: TGTGCCAGCAGCTTAACTTATGAGGGCGCGAACACTGAAGCTTTCTTT.

This sequence joins TRBV19 and TRBJ1-6; no clear D gene. Germline V gives CDR1 LNHDA, CDR2 SQIVND (reference sequence). Trimming cost V 0 bases and J 1 base, with 13 bases left between them. This CDR3 has 18 amino acids. In nucleotides, the CDR3 is TGTGCCAGTAGTATAGACGGAGCGACGAGGTCCTATAATTCACCCCTCCACTTT. Its protein is CASSIDGATRSYNSPLHF.

The V gene is TRBV5-8, the J gene TRBJ2-7, with 8 positions matching TRBD2. Germline loops: CDR1 SGHTS, CDR2 YDEGEE. The CDR3 spans 13 residues. V lost 10 bases to trimming and J lost 5 bases; unmatched junction nucleotides: 11. CDR3 DNA: TGTGCCGCGGGGGGCCGCAAAGACGACGAGCAGTACTTC. Translating it yields CAAGGRKDDEQYF.

This clone was recorded only once. The V call is TRBV4-1, the J call TRBJ2-5, with D maybe TRBD2 (6 bases). In germline, CDR1 is MGHRA, CDR2 YSYEKL. This CDR3 is built from 17 residues. V was trimmed by 1 base and J by 0 bases, leaving 15 bases between them. The CDR3 spells CASSQGLGGVYQETQYF. The CDR3, as DNA: TGCGCCAGCAGCCAAGGCTTGGGGGGAGTGTACCAAGAGACCCAGTACTTC.

The gene calls are TRBV5-1 and TRBJ2-1, with TRBD1 identical over 8 bases. V dropped 3 bases and J dropped 7; count of bases not matched to a gene: 3. The CDR3 totals 13 residues. Germline V gene data show CDR1 as SGHRS and CDR2 as YFSETQ. CDR3 coding DNA: TGCGCCAGCAGCTCGGACAGGGCGAATGAGCAGTTCTTC. Translation: CASSSDRANEQFF.